Included here is one TCR beta chain sequence, with context. Its antigen is currently unknown. Trimming removed 5 bases from V and 5 bases from J, with 9 bases in between. This CDR3 has 13 residues. Germline CDR1 and CDR2: WNHNN and SYGVQD (reference sequence). This entry is derived from a study of cytomegalovirus exposure and HLA in healthy donors. Study-level results: Cytomegalovirus status, reportedly, was diagnosed with high specificity and sensitivity by the classifier.

The PCR contained 60 Vbeta and 13 Jbeta primers. Libraries were prepared by immunoSEQ multiplex PCR; TCRdb keeps only in-frame clonotypes and omits some of them. The table shows 79,000 or so clones, with 60% to 80% occurring only once. This clonotype originated in a middle-aged woman in good health and CMV-seropositive. The chain recombines TRBV10-1 with TRBJ1-4; D is possibly TRBD1 (6 bases). Specimen: PBMCs. The CDR3 nucleotides read TGCGCCAGCAGTAAACAGGGAAATGAAAAACTGTTTTTT. It specifies CASSKQGNEKLFF.